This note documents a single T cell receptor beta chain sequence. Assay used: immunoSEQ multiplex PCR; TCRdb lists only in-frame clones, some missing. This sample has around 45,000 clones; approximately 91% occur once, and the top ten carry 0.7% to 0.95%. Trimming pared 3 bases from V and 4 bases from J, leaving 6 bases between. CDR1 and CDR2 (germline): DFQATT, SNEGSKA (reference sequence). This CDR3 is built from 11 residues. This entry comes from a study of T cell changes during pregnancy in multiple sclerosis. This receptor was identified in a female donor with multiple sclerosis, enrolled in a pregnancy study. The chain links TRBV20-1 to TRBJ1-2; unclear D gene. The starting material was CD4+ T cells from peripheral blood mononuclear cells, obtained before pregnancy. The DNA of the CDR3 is TGCAGTGCTAGGGCGGGCTATGGCTACACCTTC. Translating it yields CSARAGYGYTF.